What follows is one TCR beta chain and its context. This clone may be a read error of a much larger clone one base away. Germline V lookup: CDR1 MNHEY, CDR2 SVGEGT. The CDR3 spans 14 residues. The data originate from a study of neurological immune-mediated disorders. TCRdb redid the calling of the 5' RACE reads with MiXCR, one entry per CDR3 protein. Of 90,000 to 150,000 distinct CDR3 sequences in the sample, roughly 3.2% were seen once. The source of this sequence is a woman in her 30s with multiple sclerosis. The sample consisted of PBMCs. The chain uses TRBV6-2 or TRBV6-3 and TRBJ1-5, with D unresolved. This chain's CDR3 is CASSYVPRTQHQHF. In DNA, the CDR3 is TGTGCCAGCAGTTACGTCCCGAGGACTCAGCACCAGCATTTT.